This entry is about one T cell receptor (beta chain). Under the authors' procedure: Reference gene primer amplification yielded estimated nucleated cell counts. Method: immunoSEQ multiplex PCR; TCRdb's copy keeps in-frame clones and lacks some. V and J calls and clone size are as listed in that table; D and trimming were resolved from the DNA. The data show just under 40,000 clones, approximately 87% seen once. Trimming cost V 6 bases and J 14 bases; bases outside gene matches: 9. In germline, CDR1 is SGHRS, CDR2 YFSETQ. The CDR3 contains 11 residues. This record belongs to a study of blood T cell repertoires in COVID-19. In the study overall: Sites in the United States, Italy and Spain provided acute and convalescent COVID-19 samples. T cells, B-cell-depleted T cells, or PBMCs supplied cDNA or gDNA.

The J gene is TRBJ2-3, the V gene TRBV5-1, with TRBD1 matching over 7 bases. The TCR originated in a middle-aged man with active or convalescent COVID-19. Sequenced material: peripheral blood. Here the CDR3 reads CASKGTDRVYF. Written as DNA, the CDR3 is TGCGCCAGCAAGGGTACCGACAGGGTGTATTTT.